This is a list of T cell receptor beta chains from one sample in a study of blood T cell repertoires in COVID-19. The assay was immunoSEQ multiplex PCR, and TCRdb's table has in-frame clones only and misses some. The sample carries roughly 120,000 clones, 78% recorded once. Sequencing was performed on peripheral blood. All receptors come from a man between 65 and 85 years old with acute or convalescent COVID-19. CDR3s include the opening cysteine and the closing phenylalanine or tryptophan. The D gene is left open where the match is weak. Clone sizes are given selectively: once, few, many, or a class where the clone is expanded.

J gene: TRBJ2-7
clone size: .
D gene: TRBD1
V gene: TRBV4-1
CDR3 DNA: TGCGCCAGCAGCCAAGATCACAGACAGGGGGCGATAGTATCCGAGCAGTACTTC
CDR3 protein: CASSQDHRQGAIVSEQYF

J gene: TRBJ1-3
clone size: .
D gene: .
V gene: TRBV6-5
CDR3 DNA: TGTGCCAGCAGACTTACAGGCGACTTTGGAAACACCATATATTTT
CDR3 protein: CASRLTGDFGNTIYF

J gene: TRBJ1-2
clone size: .
D gene: TRBD1
V gene: TRBV10-3
CDR3 DNA: TGTGCCATCAGTGAGTCGGGACAGAGCCTTCATGGCTACACCTTC
CDR3 protein: CAISESGQSLHGYTF

J gene: TRBJ1-2
clone size: .
D gene: .
V gene: TRBV5-4
CDR3 DNA: TGTGCCAGCAGCTTGGAGAGGTCCGCTGATGGCTACACCTTC
CDR3 protein: CASSLERSADGYTF

J gene: TRBJ2-2
clone size: .
D gene: .
V gene: TRBV2
CDR3 DNA: TGTGCCAGCAGTGCTCAGCTGGGGGCTACCGGGGAGCTGTTTTTT
CDR3 protein: CASSAQLGATGELFF

J gene: TRBJ1-1
clone size: .
D gene: TRBD1
V gene: TRBV12-3/TRBV12-4
CDR3 DNA: TGTGCCAGCGGGGACAGAGTAAACACTGAAGCTTTCTTT
CDR3 protein: CASGDRVNTEAFF

J gene: TRBJ2-2
clone size: .
D gene: .
V gene: TRBV9
CDR3 DNA: TGTGCCAGCAGCGTAATGGGTAGGTCAGGACAAAACACCGGGGAGCTGTTTTTT
CDR3 protein: CASSVMGRSGQNTGELFF

J gene: TRBJ1-2
clone size: .
D gene: TRBD1
V gene: TRBV7-2
CDR3 DNA: TGTGCCAGCAGGGTGACAGGGACCTATGGCTACACCTTC
CDR3 protein: CASRVTGTYGYTF

J gene: TRBJ1-4
clone size: .
D gene: .
V gene: TRBV4-1
CDR3 DNA: TGCGCCAGCAGTATCTCTGGGGACATCCCTAATGAAAAACTGTTTTTT
CDR3 protein: CASSISGDIPNEKLFF

J gene: TRBJ1-1
clone size: .
D gene: TRBD1
V gene: TRBV5-4
CDR3 DNA: TGTGCCAGCAGCTTGGACAGGGGCGGGTCAGCGGACACTGAAGCTTTCTTT
CDR3 protein: CASSLDRGGSADTEAFF

J gene: TRBJ1-1
clone size: .
D gene: .
V gene: TRBV5-1
CDR3 DNA: TGCGCCAGCAGCTTCGTACAGGGCCTTGGGACTGAAGCTTTCTTT
CDR3 protein: CASSFVQGLGTEAFF

J gene: TRBJ1-2
clone size: .
D gene: .
V gene: TRBV2
CDR3 DNA: TGTGCCAGCAGTGAAGGCAGGGCTATCGGGGGCTACACCTTC
CDR3 protein: CASSEGRAIGGYTF

J gene: TRBJ1-2
clone size: .
D gene: TRBD1
V gene: TRBV6-5
CDR3 DNA: TGTGCCAGCAGTTACTCCCAGGGGGCGCGGGGCTATGGCTACACCTTC
CDR3 protein: CASSYSQGARGYGYTF

J gene: TRBJ2-7
clone size: once
D gene: .
V gene: TRBV5-1
CDR3 DNA: TGCGCCAGCAGCCCACAAGGGACACTCTTCTCCTACGAGCAGTACTTC
CDR3 protein: CASSPQGTLFSYEQYF

J gene: TRBJ2-5
clone size: .
D gene: TRBD2
V gene: TRBV19
CDR3 DNA: TGTGCCAGTAGTATCCAGCGGGGGGGCCCGGAGACCCAGTACTTC
CDR3 protein: CASSIQRGGPETQYF

J gene: TRBJ2-5
clone size: .
D gene: TRBD1
V gene: TRBV2
CDR3 DNA: TGTGCCAGCAGAGACAGGGGTGAGACCCAGTACTTC
CDR3 protein: CASRDRGETQYF

J gene: TRBJ1-3
clone size: .
D gene: TRBD1
V gene: TRBV6-5
CDR3 DNA: TGTGCCACCAGGGGGGCTGGCTCTGGAAACACCATATATTTT
CDR3 protein: CATRGAGSGNTIYF

J gene: TRBJ1-2
clone size: few
D gene: .
V gene: TRBV6-2/TRBV6-3
CDR3 DNA: TGTGCCAGCAGTTCCGACATGAACTATGGCTACACCTTC
CDR3 protein: CASSSDMNYGYTF

J gene: TRBJ2-7
clone size: .
D gene: .
V gene: TRBV11-2
CDR3 DNA: TGTGCCAGCAGCTTATACTACGAGCAGTACTTC
CDR3 protein: CASSLYYEQYF

J gene: TRBJ2-1
clone size: .
D gene: TRBD1
V gene: TRBV20-1
CDR3 DNA: TGCAGTGCTTTCAGGGGGAATGAGCAGTTCTTC
CDR3 protein: CSAFRGNEQFF